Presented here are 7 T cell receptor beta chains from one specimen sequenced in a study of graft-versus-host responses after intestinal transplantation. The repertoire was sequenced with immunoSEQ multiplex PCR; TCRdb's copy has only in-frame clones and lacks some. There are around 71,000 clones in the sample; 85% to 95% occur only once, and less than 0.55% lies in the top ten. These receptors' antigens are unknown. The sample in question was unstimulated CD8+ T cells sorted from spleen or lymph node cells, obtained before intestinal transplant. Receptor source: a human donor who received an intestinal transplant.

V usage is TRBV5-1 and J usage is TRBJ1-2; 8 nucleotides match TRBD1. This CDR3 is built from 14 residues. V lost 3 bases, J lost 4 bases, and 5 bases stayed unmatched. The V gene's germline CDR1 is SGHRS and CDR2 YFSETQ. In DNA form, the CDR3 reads TGCGCCAGCAGCTGGGACAGGCGACGCTATGGCTACACCTTC. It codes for CASSWDRRRYGYTF.

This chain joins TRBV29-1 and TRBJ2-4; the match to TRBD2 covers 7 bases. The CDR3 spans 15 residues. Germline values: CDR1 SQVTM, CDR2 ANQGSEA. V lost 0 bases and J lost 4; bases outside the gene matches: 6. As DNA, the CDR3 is TGCAGCGTTGAAGACCCGGCGGGAGCGAAAAACATTCAGTACTTC. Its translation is CSVEDPAGAKNIQYF.

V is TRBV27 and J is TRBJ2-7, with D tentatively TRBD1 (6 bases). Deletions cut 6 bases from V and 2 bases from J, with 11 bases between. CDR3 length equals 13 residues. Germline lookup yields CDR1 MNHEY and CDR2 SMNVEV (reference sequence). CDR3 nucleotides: TGTGCCAGCAGCCAGGGGTCCCCCTACGAGCAGTACTTC. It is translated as CASSQGSPYEQYF.

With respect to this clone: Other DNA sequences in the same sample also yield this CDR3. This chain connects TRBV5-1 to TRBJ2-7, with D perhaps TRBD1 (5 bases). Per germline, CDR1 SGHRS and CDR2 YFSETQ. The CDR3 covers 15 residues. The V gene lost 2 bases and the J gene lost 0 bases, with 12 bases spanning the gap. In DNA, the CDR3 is TGCGCCAGCAGCTTAGACAGACCTCCCTCCTACGAGCAGTACTTC. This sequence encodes CASSLDRPPSYEQYF. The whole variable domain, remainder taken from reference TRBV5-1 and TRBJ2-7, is KAGVTQTPRYLIKTRGQQVTLSCSPISGHRSVSWYQQTPGQGLQFLFEYFSETQRNKGNFPGRFSGRQFSNSRSEMNVSTLELGDSALYLCASSLDRPPSYEQYFGPGTRLTVT.

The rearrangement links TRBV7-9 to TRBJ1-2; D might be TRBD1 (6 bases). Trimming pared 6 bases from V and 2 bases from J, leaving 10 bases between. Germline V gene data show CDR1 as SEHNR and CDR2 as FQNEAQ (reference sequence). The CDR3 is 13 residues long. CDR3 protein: CASSYTGNYGYTF. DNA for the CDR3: TGTGCCAGCAGTTATACAGGGAACTATGGCTACACCTTC.

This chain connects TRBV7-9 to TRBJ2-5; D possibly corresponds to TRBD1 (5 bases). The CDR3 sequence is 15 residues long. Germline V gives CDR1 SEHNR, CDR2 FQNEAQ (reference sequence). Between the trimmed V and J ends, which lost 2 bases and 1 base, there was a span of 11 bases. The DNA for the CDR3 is TGTGCCAGCAGCTTACAGGGAAGCCTCCAAGAGACCCAGTACTTC. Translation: CASSLQGSLQETQYF.

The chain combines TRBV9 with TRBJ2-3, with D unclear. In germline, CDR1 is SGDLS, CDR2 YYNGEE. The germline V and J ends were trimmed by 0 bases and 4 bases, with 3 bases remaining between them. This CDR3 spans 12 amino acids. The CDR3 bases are TGTGCCAGCAGCGTAGGCTCAGATACGCAGTATTTT. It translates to CASSVGSDTQYF.